Here is one TCR beta chain with its context. This CDR3 contains 18 residues. Unmatched junction bases numbered 15, after V lost 5 bases and J lost 3 bases. Per germline, CDR1 SGHAT and CDR2 FQNNGV. The authors' processing: For nucleated cells, counts were estimated from reference gene primer amplification. Assay: immunoSEQ multiplex PCR; the TCRdb copy retains only in-frame clones and omits some. That table is the source of V, J and clone size, and D and trimming were worked out from the DNA. The sample lists about 64,000 clones; 70% to 90% were seen once. These data come from a study of blood T cell repertoires in COVID-19. For the study at large: Sample material is recorded as cDNA or gDNA derived from T cells, B-cell-depleted T cells, or PBMCs.

This clonotype was sampled from a man in his fifties or sixties with active COVID-19. The sample consisted of peripheral blood. This sequence joins TRBV11-2 and TRBJ2-3, with 9 bases that match TRBD2. The CDR3 DNA sequence: TGTGCCAGCAGCCCAGCGGGGGGCGGGAGGGCCGGAACAGATACGCAGTATTTT. This sequence encodes CASSPAGGGRAGTDTQYF.